Following are 7 T cell receptor beta chains from one sample sequenced in a study of patients and donors after allogeneic stem cell transplantation. TCRdb passed the RT-PCR reads through MiXCR, listing each CDR3 protein once. This sample has approximately 170,000 distinct CDR3 sequences, with 24% found just once. Sequencing was done on a sample of blood, either unsorted or a sorted T cell fraction (not recorded which). The source of these receptors is a human donor who was either an allogeneic HSCT recipient or a stem cell or donor lymphocyte infusion donor (not recorded which). It is not recorded whose cells these are; they may come from a transplant donor.

In this sample, this clonotype turned up once. The chain couples TRBV20-1 to TRBJ2-1; 7 bases fit TRBD1. The trim removed 7 bases at V and 0 bases at J, leaving 12 bases unmatched. This CDR3 has 16 residues. Germline CDR1 DFQATT, CDR2 SNEGSKA (reference sequence). CDR3 bases: TGCAGTGTTGACAGGGCTCGATTCGGCTCCTACAATGAGCAGTTCTTC. Amino acids: CSVDRARFGSYNEQFF.

The chain combines TRBV20-1 with TRBJ2-1, with 7 bases matching TRBD1. J lost 5 bases, V lost 6 bases, and 7 bases had no gene match. Germline-derived CDR1 and CDR2 are DFQATT and SNEGSKA (reference sequence). This CDR3 comprises 13 residues. CDR3 in DNA: TGCAGTGCCGGGGACAGATTAAACAATGAGCAGTTCTTC. This translates into CSAGDRLNNEQFF.

This chain joins TRBV5-1 and TRBJ1-2; possible D gene TRBD1, 5 bases. The CDR3 loop spans 15 amino acids. Germline V gives CDR1 SGHRS, CDR2 YFSETQ. Trimming stripped 0 bases from V and 8 bases from J, with 17 bases between. The CDR3 is CASSLEGALDIGYTF. The CDR3 DNA is TGCGCCAGCAGCTTGGAAGGGGCCCTGGATATCGGCTACACCTTC.

The J gene is TRBJ2-2, the V gene TRBV7-2, with unresolved D. The CDR3 extends over 14 amino acids. Germline loops: CDR1 SGHTA, CDR2 FQGNSA. The V end was cut by 1 base, the J end by 3 bases, with 6 bases between. CDR3 nucleotides: TGTGCCAGCAGCTTAGTAACCTACACCGGGGAGCTGTTTTTT. As protein: CASSLVTYTGELFF.

V gene TRBV12-3 or TRBV12-4 combines with J gene TRBJ1-2; D is unclear. CDR3 length: 14 amino acids. V was clipped by 7 bases and J by 4 bases, with 16 bases between them. CDR3 in amino acids: CASNLKMVLYGYTF. The CDR3 DNA reads as TGTGCCAGCAACCTAAAAATGGTCCTCTATGGCTACACCTTC.

This clonotype appeared a few times. This chain links TRBV7-3 with TRBJ2-1; 8 bases fit TRBD2. V was pared by 5 bases and J by 6 bases, with 9 bases of the junction left unmatched. Germline V lookup: CDR1 SGHTA, CDR2 FQGTGA. The CDR3 covers 15 residues. The CDR3 bases are TGTGCCAGCAGCCCGATCCGGCGGGGGGCCAATGAGCAGTTCTTC. This codes for CASSPIRRGANEQFF. The complete variable domain, with remaining parts taken from reference TRBV7-3 and TRBJ2-1, reads GAGVSQTPSNKVTEKGKYVELRCDPISGHTALYWYRQSLGQGPEFLIYFQGTGAADDSGLPNDRFFAVRPEGSVSTLKIQRTERGDSAVYLCASSPIRRGANEQFFGPGTRLTVL.

A few counts support this clonotype. CDR3 region: CSVALSGQPNEKLFF. In DNA, the CDR3 is TGCAGCGTTGCATTATCGGGACAGCCTAATGAAAAACTGTTTTTT. The chain carries TRBV29-1 and TRBJ1-4, with TRBD1 matching 7 bases. There are 15 residues in the CDR3. V shed 4 bases and J 3 bases; nucleotides not matched to a gene: 8. Per the germline V gene, CDR1 is SQVTM and CDR2 is ANQGSEA.